The next 30 T cell receptor beta chains were all read from a single sample in a study of T cell repertoires in cytomegalovirus infection. MiXCR, run by TCRdb on the reads, gives a single entry per CDR3 protein. Among about 740,000 distinct CDR3 sequences, 35% were seen once, and the ten largest hold roughly 2.8%. Sequenced material: PBMCs. All receptors come from a human donor in good health (CMV status not recorded). Some clones in this sample may be carry-over from other donors' samples.

This clonotype was seen only once. The V and J genes are TRBV20-1 and TRBJ1-1; D perhaps matches TRBD1 (6 bases). This CDR3 spans 17 amino acids. V lost 0 bases and J 0 bases, leaving 17 bases between the germline ends. Per germline, CDR1 DFQATT and CDR2 SNEGSKA (reference sequence). This CDR3 is CSARDLGGLHMNTEAFF. In DNA, the CDR3 is TGCAGTGCTAGAGATCTCGGGGGGCTCCACATGAACACTGAAGCTTTCTTT.

This clonotype was recorded at least ten times. The chain links TRBV7-2 to TRBJ2-7, with 8 bases matching TRBD1. The CDR3 length is 17 residues. CDR1 SGHTA and CDR2 FQGNSA come from the germline V gene. After removal of 3 bases from V and 2 bases from J, the junction contained 12 bases not matched to a gene. CDR3 sequence reads: CASSFPSRLTGAYEQYF. CDR3 nucleotide sequence: TGTGCCAGCAGCTTCCCATCCCGGTTGACAGGGGCCTACGAGCAGTACTTC.

CDR3 sequence (DNA): TGTGCCAGCAGCCAAAGTTCATCTATTTCGGAGACCCAGTACTTC. Translated, it gives CASSQSSSISETQYF. V gene TRBV3-1 combines with J gene TRBJ2-5; D not certain. Trimming left V 2 bases short and J 5 bases short, with 15 bases between. This CDR3 comprises 15 residues. Germline V gives CDR1 LGHDT, CDR2 YNNKEL (reference sequence).

This clonotype was recorded a few times. The chain combines TRBV5-1 with TRBJ2-5, with TRBD1 identical over 7 bases. CDR1 is SGHRS, CDR2 YFSETQ, per germline. The junction had 16 bases not matched to a gene; V was cut back by 6 bases and J by 2 bases. CDR3 size: 17 residues. CDR3 nucleotides: TGCGCCAGCACCTTTAACTGGGACAGACGTTTACAAGAGACCCAGTACTTC. Its protein product is CASTFNWDRRLQETQYF.

The chain couples TRBV20-1 to TRBJ2-1; perhaps TRBD1 as D (6 bases). The V end lost 3 bases, the J end lost 1 base, and 10 bases lay between the germline ends. The germline V gene has CDR1 DFQATT and CDR2 SNEGSKA (reference sequence). The length of the CDR3 is 14 residues. CDR3 loop: CSARETGSYNEQFF. The CDR3 coding sequence is TGCAGTGCTAGGGAGACAGGTTCCTACAATGAGCAGTTCTTC.

The chain recombines TRBV7-4 with TRBJ2-3; 7 bases agree with TRBD2. This CDR3 spans 16 amino acids. Trimming cost V 2 bases and J 0 bases; bases outside gene matches: 5. The V gene's germline CDR1 is SGHVT and CDR2 SQSDAQ. In DNA, the CDR3 is TGTGCCAGCAGCTTACCGCTAGCGGAGAGCACAGATACGCAGTATTTT. Residues: CASSLPLAESTDTQYF. Supplemented by reference TRBV7-4 and TRBJ2-3, the full variable domain reads GAGVSQSPRYKVAKRGRDVALRCDSISGHVTLYWYRQTLGQGSEVLTYSQSDAQRDKSGRPSGRFSAERPERSVSTLKIQRTEQGDSAVYLCASSLPLAESTDTQYFGPGTRLTVL.

The chain combines TRBV6-2 or TRBV6-3 with TRBJ2-7; D uncertain. CDR1 is MNHEY and CDR2 is SVGEGT in the germline V gene. This CDR3 contains 16 residues. Deletions cut 2 bases from V and 4 bases from J, with 18 bases between. The CDR3 region is CASSYKPTGPSYEQYF. CDR3 sequence (DNA): TGTGCCAGCAGTTACAAGCCTACCGGCCCCTCTTACGAGCAGTACTTC.

This clonotype has more than one count but fewer than ten. This chain connects TRBV5-5 to TRBJ1-2; 8 bases fit TRBD1. The CDR3 is made up of 15 amino acids. With V trimmed by 1 base and J by 0 bases, 2 bases remained unmatched. CDR1 and CDR2 (germline): SGHKS, YYEKEE (reference sequence). The CDR3 coding sequence is TGTGCCAGCAGCTTGACAGGGGGGTCTAACTATGGCTACACCTTC. This translates into CASSLTGGSNYGYTF.

This clonotype has only one observation. The CDR3 spells CASRSGGTDTQYF. DNA of the CDR3: TGTGCCAGCCGAAGCGGGGGCACAGATACGCAGTATTTT. V and J are TRBV7-2 and TRBJ2-3; 7 positions match TRBD2. The length of the CDR3 is 13 residues. The germline V gene encodes CDR1 SGHTA and CDR2 FQGNSA. Trimming removed 8 bases from V and 1 base from J; junction bases left unmatched: 3.

J is TRBJ1-1 and V is TRBV2, with TRBD1 as a possible D gene (5 bases). CDR1 is SNHLY and CDR2 is FYNNEI in the germline V gene. CDR3 length: 14 amino acids. The V and J ends lost 4 bases and 1 base respectively, with 10 bases between them. The CDR3 sequence is CASSVRDRNTEAFF. CDR3 DNA sequence: TGTGCCAGCAGTGTCCGGGACCGGAACACTGAAGCTTTCTTT.

The table lists this clonotype with a count of one. The chain uses TRBV11-3 and TRBJ2-1, with 7 bases fitting TRBD1. The trim removed 5 bases at V and 8 bases at J, leaving 3 bases unmatched. The CDR3 length is 12 residues. The germline gives CDR1 SGHNT, CDR2 YENEEA. CDR3 nucleotides: TGTGCCAGCAGCGACGGGACAGATGAGCAGTTCTTC. This sequence encodes CASSDGTDEQFF. The variable domain in full, with the rest retrieved from reference TRBV11-3 and TRBJ2-1, is EAGVVQSPRYKIIEKKQPVAFWCNPISGHNTLYWYLQNLGQGPELLIRYENEEAVDDSQLPKDRFSAERLKGVDSTLKIQPAELGDSAVYLCASSDGTDEQFFGPGTRLTVL.

Details on this clonotype: Sequence at one end of the junction differs from germline and may be a read error. The chain links TRBV7-2 to TRBJ2-5; TRBD2 matches 11 bases. CDR1 is SGHTA and CDR2 is FQGNSA in the germline V gene. The CDR3 consists of 15 residues. CDR3 amino acids: CDSSLAGVNQETQYF. The CDR3 DNA reads as TGTGACAGCTCACTAGCGGGGGTAAACCAAGAGACCCAGTACTTC.

This clonotype was detected only a few times. The gene calls are TRBV19 and TRBJ2-2; TRBD1 matches 11 bases. The CDR3 length is 18 residues. The J segment lost 0 bases and the V segment lost 5 bases, leaving 8 bases of the junction unmatched. Germline V lookup: CDR1 LNHDA, CDR2 SQIVND (reference sequence). As DNA, the CDR3 is TGTGCCAGTAGTCGGACAGGGGGCCGACACGCGAACACCGGGGAGCTGTTTTTT. Translation: CASSRTGGRHANTGELFF. Supplemented by reference TRBV19 and TRBJ2-2, the full variable domain reads DGGITQSPKYLFRKEGQNVTLSCEQNLNHDAMYWYRQDPGQGLRLIYYSQIVNDFQKGDIAEGYSVSREKKESFPLTVTSAQKNPTAFYLCASSRTGGRHANTGELFFGEGSRLTVL.

For this clonotype: An end of the junction differs from the germline gene, which may be a read error. This chain links TRBV6-8 with TRBJ1-5; a possible D gene is TRBD1 (6 bases). The CDR3 covers 15 residues. Germline CDR1 reads MNHGY; CDR2 reads SAAAGT. CDR3 loop: CASSYNQGPTQPKHF. The CDR3 coding sequence is TGTGCCAGCAGTTACAATCAGGGGCCCACTCAGCCCAAGCATTTT.

In this sample, this clonotype turned up a few times. The J gene is TRBJ2-3, the V gene TRBV24-1; no clear D gene. In germline, CDR1 is KGHDR, CDR2 SFDVKD. This CDR3 has 15 amino acids. Between the trimmed V and J ends, which lost 4 bases and 5 bases, there was a span of 15 bases. The CDR3 nucleotides read TGTGCCACCAGTGACCCCCCTGCCAGTGAAGATACGCAGTATTTT. This codes for CATSDPPASEDTQYF.

There are a few counts of this clonotype. The chain uses TRBV6-2 or TRBV6-3 and TRBJ2-3; D assignment may be TRBD1 or TRBD2 (5 bases each). The CDR3 length is 16 residues. The germline V gene encodes CDR1 MNHEY and CDR2 SVGEGT. Deletions cut 0 bases from V and 7 bases from J, with 17 bases between. The CDR3 sequence is CASSYSRYGAVNTQYF. The CDR3 DNA follows: TGTGCCAGCAGTTACTCGAGGTACGGGGCCGTCAATACGCAGTATTTT.

The chain combines TRBV7-2 with TRBJ2-3; D remains ambiguous. The CDR3 has 15 amino acids. V was cut by 5 bases and J by 1 base, with 13 bases left in between. CDR1 is SGHTA and CDR2 is FQGNSA in the germline V gene. The CDR3 loop reads CASSPRLVGTDTQYF. The DNA for the CDR3 is TGTGCCAGCAGCCCCCGGCTCGTGGGCACAGATACGCAGTATTTT.

The chain employs TRBV4-1 and TRBJ2-1; D may be TRBD1 (5 bases). Germline values: CDR1 MGHRA, CDR2 YSYEKL. Trimming removed 0 bases from V and 9 bases from J, with 15 bases in between. CDR3 length: 15 amino acids. This chain's CDR3 is CASSQEGTLRGEQFF. DNA of the CDR3: TGCGCCAGCAGCCAAGAGGGAACCCTTAGGGGTGAGCAGTTCTTC.

Only a few counts were recorded for this clonotype. The rearrangement uses TRBV27 and TRBJ2-5; perhaps TRBD2 as D (6 bases). CDR3 size: 13 residues. Trimming removed 6 bases at V and 5 bases at J, with 13 bases between. Germline CDR1 and CDR2: MNHEY and SMNVEV (reference sequence). The CDR3 coding sequence is TGTGCCAGCAGCCGGGGACTCCTGGAGACCCAGTACTTC. Translation: CASSRGLLETQYF.

This clonotype was detected only a few times. CDR3 nucleotides: TGTGCCAGCAGCTTACGGCGATACGAGCAGTACTTC. The encoded protein is CASSLRRYEQYF. The chain has TRBV7-2 and TRBJ2-7; D uncertain. The CDR3 contains 12 residues. The germline V and J ends were trimmed by 2 bases and 4 bases, with 6 bases remaining between them. Germline V gene sequence: CDR1 SGHTA, CDR2 FQGNSA.

The chain recombines TRBV7-6 with TRBJ2-3, with TRBD2 matching over 13 bases. The germline V gene encodes CDR1 SGHVS and CDR2 FNYEAQ. This CDR3 has 21 residues. Trimming took 2 bases from V and 1 from J; bases not matched to a gene: 15. The CDR3, as DNA: TGTGCCAGCAGCTTAAGGGGGCCGGGACTAGCGGGGCCAATGGGCACAGATACGCAGTATTTT. It translates to CASSLRGPGLAGPMGTDTQYF. Looking up the rest from reference TRBV7-6 and TRBJ2-3 gives the full variable domain: GAGVSQSPRYKVTKRGQDVALRCDPISGHVSLYWYRQALGQGPEFLTYFNYEAQQDKSGLPNDRFSAERPEGSISTLTIQRTEQRDSAMYRCASSLRGPGLAGPMGTDTQYFGPGTRLTVL.

This clonotype was observed a few times. The V gene is TRBV7-9, the J gene TRBJ1-2; no clear D. Germline V gene data show CDR1 as SEHNR and CDR2 as FQNEAQ (reference sequence). V lost 1 base and J lost 3, with 9 bases in between. CDR3 length equals 14 residues. CDR3 nucleotides: TGTGCCAGCAGCTTAGAAAGTTCGCACTATGGCTACACCTTC. Its protein is CASSLESSHYGYTF.

The CDR3 spells CSVEEKGATSYNEQFF. As DNA, the CDR3 is TGCAGCGTTGAAGAAAAGGGGGCTACCAGTTACAATGAGCAGTTCTTC. V gene TRBV29-1 combines with J gene TRBJ2-1, with 7 bases aligning to TRBD1. Trimming at V came to 0 bases and at J to 4 bases, leaving 9 bases not matched to a gene. CDR1 and CDR2 from the germline V gene are SQVTM and ANQGSEA. This CDR3 is built from 16 residues.

The V call is TRBV6-1, the J call TRBJ1-1, with TRBD1 matching over 10 bases. The germline V gene encodes CDR1 MNHNS and CDR2 SASEGT. The CDR3 sequence is 12 residues long. J gave up 11 bases and V 2 bases, and 2 bases lay outside the gene matches. The CDR3 spells CASSEMGQGAFF. CDR3 coding DNA: TGTGCCAGCAGTGAAATGGGACAGGGGGCTTTCTTT.

This clonotype has at least ten counts. This chain connects TRBV7-2 to TRBJ2-4; tentative D call: TRBD1 (5 bases). Germline assignment: CDR1 SGHTA and CDR2 FQGNSA. The CDR3 totals 12 residues. Trimming pared 7 bases from V and 11 bases from J, leaving 15 bases between. This chain's CDR3 is CASTSDSVVQYF. The CDR3 bases are TGTGCCAGCACATCCGACAGCGTTGTTCAGTACTTC.

The genes are TRBV5-1 and TRBJ1-6, with 7 bases lining up with TRBD1. The CDR3 extends over 15 amino acids. Germline CDR1 SGHRS, CDR2 YFSETQ. The V segment lost 4 bases and the J segment 7 bases; nucleotides outside the gene matches: 8. CDR3 residues: CASSQAGQRNSPLHF. CDR3 sequence (DNA): TGCGCCAGCAGCCAAGCGGGACAGAGAAATTCACCCCTCCACTTT.

The sample holds a few counts of this clonotype. The chain links TRBV7-6 to TRBJ2-1; D remains unclear. The germline V gene encodes CDR1 SGHVS and CDR2 FNYEAQ. CDR3 length equals 14 residues. The V end was cut by 2 bases, the J end by 7 bases, with 12 bases between. The CDR3 protein is CASSLPGARNEQFF. The CDR3 DNA is TGTGCCAGCAGCTTACCGGGTGCTCGGAATGAGCAGTTCTTC.

This clonotype showed up just a few times. V and J are TRBV19 and TRBJ2-1; D is undetermined. The CDR3 runs 12 residues. Deletions cut 4 bases from V and 9 bases from J, with 10 bases between. CDR1 and CDR2 (germline): LNHDA, SQIVND (reference sequence). The CDR3 region is CASSTDRFEQFF. As DNA, the CDR3 is TGTGCCAGTAGTACCGACCGATTTGAGCAGTTCTTC.

There are a few counts of this clonotype. The V and J genes are TRBV28 and TRBJ2-5; D may correspond to TRBD1 or TRBD2 (5 bases each). Germline loops: CDR1 MDHEN, CDR2 SYDVKM. The CDR3 length is 15 residues. Deletions cut 6 bases from V and 5 bases from J, with 19 bases between. CDR3 loop: CASSDPGPGQETQYF. As DNA, the CDR3 is TGTGCCAGCAGCGATCCGGGACCCGGCCAGGAGACCCAGTACTTC.

This chain uses TRBV28 with TRBJ2-7; the D is unclear. The V end lost 5 bases, the J end lost 0 bases, and 20 bases lay between the germline ends. The CDR3 spans 17 residues. Germline V gene data show CDR1 as MDHEN and CDR2 as SYDVKM. The DNA for the CDR3 is TGTGCCAGCAGTATAGACGCCGGGCCGAGAGCCTCCTACGAGCAGTACTTC. Translating gives CASSIDAGPRASYEQYF.